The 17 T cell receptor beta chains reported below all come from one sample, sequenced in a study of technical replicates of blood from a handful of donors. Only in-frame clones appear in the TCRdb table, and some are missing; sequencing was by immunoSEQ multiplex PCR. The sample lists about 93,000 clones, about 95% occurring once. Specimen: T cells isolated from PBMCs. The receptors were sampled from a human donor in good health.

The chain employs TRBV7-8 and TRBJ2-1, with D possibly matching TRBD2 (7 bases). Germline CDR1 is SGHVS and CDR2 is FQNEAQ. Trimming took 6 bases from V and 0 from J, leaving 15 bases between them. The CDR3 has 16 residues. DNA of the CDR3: TGTGCCAGCAGTTTTTCGGGGGGCGGCTCCTACAATGAGCAGTTCTTC. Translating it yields CASSFSGGGSYNEQFF.

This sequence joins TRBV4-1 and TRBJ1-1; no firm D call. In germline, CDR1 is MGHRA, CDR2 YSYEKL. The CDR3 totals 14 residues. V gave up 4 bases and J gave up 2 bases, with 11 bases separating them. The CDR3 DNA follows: TGCGCCAGCAGCCTCGGAACACTAAACACTGAAGCTTTCTTT. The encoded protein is CASSLGTLNTEAFF.

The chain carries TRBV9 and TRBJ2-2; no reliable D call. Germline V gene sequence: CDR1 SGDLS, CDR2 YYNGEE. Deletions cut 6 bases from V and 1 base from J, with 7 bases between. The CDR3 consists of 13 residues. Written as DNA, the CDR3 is TGTGCCAGCAACGCAGAGAACACCGGGGAGCTGTTTTTT. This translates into CASNAENTGELFF.

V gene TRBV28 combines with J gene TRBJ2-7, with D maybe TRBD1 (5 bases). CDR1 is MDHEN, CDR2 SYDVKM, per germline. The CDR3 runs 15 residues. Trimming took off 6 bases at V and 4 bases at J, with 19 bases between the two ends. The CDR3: CASRRRGLSGYEQYF. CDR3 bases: TGTGCCAGCAGGCGAAGGGGTCTCTCAGGATACGAGCAGTACTTC.

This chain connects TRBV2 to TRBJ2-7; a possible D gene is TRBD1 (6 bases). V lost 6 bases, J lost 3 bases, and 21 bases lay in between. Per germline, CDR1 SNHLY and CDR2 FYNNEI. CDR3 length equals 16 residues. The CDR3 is CASSQVGNRDFYEQYF. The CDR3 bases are TGTGCCAGCAGCCAAGTGGGGAACAGGGATTTCTACGAGCAGTACTTC.

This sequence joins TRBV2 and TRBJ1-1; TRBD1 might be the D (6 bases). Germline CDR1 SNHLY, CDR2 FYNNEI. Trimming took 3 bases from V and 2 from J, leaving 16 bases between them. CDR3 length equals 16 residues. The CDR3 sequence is CASSERGGWGNTEAFF. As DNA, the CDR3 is TGTGCCAGCAGTGAGAGGGGGGGATGGGGTAACACTGAAGCTTTCTTT.

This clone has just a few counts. In DNA form, the CDR3 reads TGTGCCATCAGTGAACAGGATCTTCAGCCCCAGCATTTT. This gives the protein CAISEQDLQPQHF. This sequence joins TRBV10-3 and TRBJ1-5; a possible D gene is TRBD1 (5 bases). Germline V lookup: CDR1 ENHRY, CDR2 SYGVKD. V shed 3 bases and J shed 6 bases, with 9 bases lying between them. CDR3 length: 13 residues.

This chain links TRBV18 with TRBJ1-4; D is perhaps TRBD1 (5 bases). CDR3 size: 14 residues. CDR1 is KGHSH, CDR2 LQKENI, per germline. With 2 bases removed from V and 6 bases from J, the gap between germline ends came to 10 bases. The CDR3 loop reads CASSPSGTHEKLFF. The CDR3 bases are TGTGCCAGCTCACCAAGCGGGACTCATGAAAAACTGTTTTTT.

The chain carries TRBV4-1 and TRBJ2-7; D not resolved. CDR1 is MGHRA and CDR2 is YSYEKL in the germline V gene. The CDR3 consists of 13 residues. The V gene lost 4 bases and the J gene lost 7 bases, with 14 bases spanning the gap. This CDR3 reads CASSPHGSSEQYF. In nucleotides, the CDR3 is TGCGCCAGCAGCCCTCATGGTAGTTCGGAGCAGTACTTC.

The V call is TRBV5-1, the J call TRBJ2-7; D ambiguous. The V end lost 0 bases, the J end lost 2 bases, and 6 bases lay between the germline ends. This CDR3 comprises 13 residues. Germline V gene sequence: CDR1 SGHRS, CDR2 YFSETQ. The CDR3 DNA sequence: TGCGCCAGCAGCTTGGACGCGACCTACGAGCAGTACTTC. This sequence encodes CASSLDATYEQYF.

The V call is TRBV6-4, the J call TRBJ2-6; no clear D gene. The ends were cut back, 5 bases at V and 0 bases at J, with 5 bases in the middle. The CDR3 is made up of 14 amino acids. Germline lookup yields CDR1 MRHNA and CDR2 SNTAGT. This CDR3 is CASSPFSGANVLTF. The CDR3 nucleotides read TGTGCCAGCAGTCCGTTCTCTGGGGCCAACGTCCTGACTTTC.

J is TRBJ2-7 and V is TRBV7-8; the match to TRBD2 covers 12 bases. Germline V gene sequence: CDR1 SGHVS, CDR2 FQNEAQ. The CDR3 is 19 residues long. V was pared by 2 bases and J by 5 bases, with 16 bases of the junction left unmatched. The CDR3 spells CASSLIPLAGGRRSNEQYF. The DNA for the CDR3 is TGTGCCAGCAGCTTAATCCCGCTAGCGGGAGGGAGACGGAGCAACGAGCAGTACTTC.

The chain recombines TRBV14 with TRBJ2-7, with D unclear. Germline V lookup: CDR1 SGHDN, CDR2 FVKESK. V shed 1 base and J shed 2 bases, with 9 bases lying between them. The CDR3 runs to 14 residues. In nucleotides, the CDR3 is TGTGCCAGCAGCCAAGGGGCAGGAACCTACGAGCAGTACTTC. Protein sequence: CASSQGAGTYEQYF.

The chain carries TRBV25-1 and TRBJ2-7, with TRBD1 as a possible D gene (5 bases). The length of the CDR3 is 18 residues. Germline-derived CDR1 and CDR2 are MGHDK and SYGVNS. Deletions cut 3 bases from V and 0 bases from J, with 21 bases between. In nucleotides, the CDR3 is TGTGCCAGCAGTGACAGTCTCGGCGGCAGGGCGAGCTCCTACGAGCAGTACTTC. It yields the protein CASSDSLGGRASSYEQYF.

CDR3 coding DNA: TGCGCCAGCAGAACCCCGGGGGGTCGAAGGAGCGCGGATACGCAGTATTTT. Translation gives CASRTPGGRRSADTQYF. The chain carries TRBV4-1 and TRBJ2-3; 7 bases are a match to TRBD2. The CDR3 spans 17 residues. CDR1 and CDR2 from the germline V gene are MGHRA and YSYEKL. The trim removed 6 bases at V and 6 bases at J, leaving 18 bases unmatched.

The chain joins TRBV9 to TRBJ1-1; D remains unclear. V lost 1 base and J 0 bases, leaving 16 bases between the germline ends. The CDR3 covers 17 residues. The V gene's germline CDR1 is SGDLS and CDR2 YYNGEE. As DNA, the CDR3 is TGTGCCAGCAGCGTAATCCCGATAAGCACCATGAACACTGAAGCTTTCTTT. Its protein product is CASSVIPISTMNTEAFF. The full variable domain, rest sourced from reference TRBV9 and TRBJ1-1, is DSGVTQTPKHLITATGQRVTLRCSPRSGDLSVYWYQQSLDQGLQFLIQYYNGEERAKGNILERFSAQQFPDLHSELNLSSLELGDSALYFCASSVIPISTMNTEAFFGQGTRLTVV.

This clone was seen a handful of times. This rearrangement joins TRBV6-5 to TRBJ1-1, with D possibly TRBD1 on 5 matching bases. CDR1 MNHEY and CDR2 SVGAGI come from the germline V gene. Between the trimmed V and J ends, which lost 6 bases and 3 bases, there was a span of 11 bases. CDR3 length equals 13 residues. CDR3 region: CASRPFRDTEAFF. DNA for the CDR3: TGTGCCAGCAGGCCATTCAGGGACACTGAAGCTTTCTTT.